This T cell receptor beta chain is from a study of technical replicates of blood from a few donors. The germline V and J ends were trimmed by 1 base and 2 bases, with 11 bases remaining between them. The CDR3 is 15 amino acids. Germline-derived CDR1 and CDR2 are SGHAT and FQNNGV. Method: immunoSEQ multiplex PCR; TCRdb's copy keeps in-frame clones and lacks some. Of more than 75,000 clones in the sample, 93% were seen once. Sequenced sample: T cells isolated from PBMCs. The TCR comes from a human donor in good health. J is TRBJ1-2 and V is TRBV11-2; maybe TRBD1 (5 bases). As DNA, the CDR3 is TGTGCCAGCAGCTTAGTCGCCCAGGGCAACTATGGCTACACCTTC. It yields the protein CASSLVAQGNYGYTF.